This entry concerns a single T cell receptor beta chain. This sample is part of a study of blood T cell repertoires in COVID-19. As processed by the authors: Estimation of nucleated cell counts relied on the amplification of reference gene primers. Profiled with immunoSEQ multiplex PCR; TCRdb holds only in-frame clones, not every one. V and J calls and clone size are those listed in that table; D and trimming were worked out from the DNA. The sample has about 300,000 clones, 83% seen once. Germline CDR1 is LGHNA and CDR2 is YSLEER. This CDR3 spans 15 amino acids. J lost 8 bases, V lost 0 bases, and 6 bases had no gene match.

Sequencing was done on a sample of peripheral blood. The clonotype was recovered from a woman aged 45-60 years who had recovered from COVID-19. The chain recombines TRBV4-3 with TRBJ1-4, with 7 bases fitting TRBD1. The CDR3 DNA reads as TGCGCCAGCAGCCAAGAAGGCAGGGGGGAAGAAAAACTGTTTTTT. This codes for CASSQEGRGEEKLFF.